Below, 8 T cell receptor beta chains from the same sample are listed, as sequenced in a study of blood T cell repertoires in COVID-19. Sequencing was performed with immunoSEQ multiplex PCR; in TCRdb, only in-frame clones are kept and a portion is missing. Here the sample spans around 100,000 clones, roughly 69% being singletons. The source material was peripheral blood. The receptor set was obtained from a man aged 80 or over with acute or convalescent COVID-19.

This clone has at least ten counts. The V call is TRBV18, the J call TRBJ1-1; D not certain. V dropped 10 bases and J dropped 10 bases, with 19 bases sitting between them. The germline CDR1 and CDR2 sequences are KGHSH and LQKENI. The CDR3 length is 12 residues. CDR3 region: CATAGGVRGAFF. In nucleotides, the CDR3 is TGTGCCACCGCCGGAGGAGTCCGGGGAGCTTTCTTT. The full variable domain, completed using reference TRBV18 and TRBJ1-1, is NAGVMQNPRHLVRRRGQEARLRCSPMKGHSHVYWYRQLPEEGLKFMVYLQKENIIDESGMPKERFSAEFPKEGPSILRIQQVVRGDSAAYFCATAGGVRGAFFGQGTRLTVV.

The V call is TRBV5-4, the J call TRBJ2-4, with a weak D call TRBD2 (5 bases). V lost 4 bases and J lost 0, with 14 bases in between. The CDR3 extends over 16 amino acids. Germline V lookup: CDR1 SGHNT, CDR2 YYREEE (reference sequence). CDR3 in amino acids: CASSQGLELAKNIQYF. CDR3 in DNA: TGTGCCAGCAGCCAAGGACTGGAACTAGCCAAAAACATTCAGTACTTC.

The rearrangement uses TRBV9 and TRBJ2-1, with TRBD2 as a possible D gene (6 bases). Germline values: CDR1 SGDLS, CDR2 YYNGEE. CDR3 length equals 16 residues. V shed 3 bases and J shed 0 bases, with 13 bases lying between them. The CDR3 bases are TGTGCCAGCAGCGCATACCGGGACTTCTCCTACAATGAGCAGTTCTTC. Translated, it gives CASSAYRDFSYNEQFF.

The genes are TRBV1 and TRBJ1-3; the table assigns TRBD1, which was not confirmed against the DNA. TRBV1 is classified as a pseudogene. The CDR3 consists of 14 residues. Written as DNA, the CDR3 is TGCACCAGCAGCCAACCTGGACAGGGAAACACCATATATTTT. It is translated as CTSSQPGQGNTIYF.

The rearrangement uses TRBV19 and TRBJ2-6; 9 bases fit TRBD1. The V gene's germline CDR1 is LNHDA and CDR2 SQIVND (reference sequence). V gave up 4 bases and J gave up 2 bases; unmatched junction bases: 6. The CDR3 runs 17 residues. The chain's CDR3 is CASSTITGGAGANVLTF. DNA for the CDR3: TGTGCCAGTAGTACAATTACAGGGGGCGCTGGGGCCAACGTCCTGACTTTC. The variable domain in full, completed from reference TRBV19 and TRBJ2-6, reads DGGITQSPKYLFRKEGQNVTLSCEQNLNHDAMYWYRQDPGQGLRLIYYSQIVNDFQKGDIAEGYSVSREKKESFPLTVTSAQKNPTAFYLCASSTITGGAGANVLTFGAGSRLTVL.

The CDR3 region has the DNA TGTGCCAGCAGCGTACAGGGGTGGACTCATGGCTACACCTTC. Translated: CASSVQGWTHGYTF. The V and J genes are TRBV7-2 and TRBJ1-2; 7 nucleotides match TRBD1. The J segment lost 6 bases and the V segment lost 5 bases, leaving 9 bases of the junction unmatched. Germline values: CDR1 SGHTA, CDR2 FQGNSA. The CDR3 has 14 residues. Variable domain in full (rest from reference TRBV7-2 and TRBJ1-2): GAGVSQSPSNKVTEKGKDVELRCDPISGHTALYWYRQSLGQGLEFLIYFQGNSAPDKSGLPSDRFSAERTGGSVSTLTIQRTQQEDSAVYLCASSVQGWTHGYTFGSGTRLTVV.

The chain joins TRBV15 to TRBJ2-1; TRBD1 aligns across 9 bases. This CDR3 comprises 17 residues. CDR1 is LNHNV, CDR2 YYDKDF, per germline (reference sequence). The junction had 8 bases not matched to a gene; V was cut back by 2 bases and J by 3 bases. The CDR3 spells CATSRHRPGQGYNEQFF. CDR3 DNA sequence: TGTGCCACCAGCAGACATAGACCGGGACAGGGCTACAATGAGCAGTTCTTC.

V is TRBV7-2 and J is TRBJ2-7; 15 bases match TRBD2. CDR3 length equals 18 residues. The V gene's germline CDR1 is SGHTA and CDR2 FQGNSA. J gave up 6 bases and V 5 bases, and 14 bases lay outside the gene matches. The CDR3 bases are TGTGCCAGCAGCCGCGGGACTAGCGGGAGGAGGCTAGGCGCCGAGCAGTACTTC. Translated: CASSRGTSGRRLGAEQYF.